The rows below give T cell receptor beta chains drawn from one sample of a study of cytomegalovirus exposure and HLA in healthy donors. Libraries were prepared by immunoSEQ multiplex PCR; TCRdb keeps only in-frame clonotypes and omits some of them. The sample carries over 150,000 clones, 75% to 90% recorded once. The sequencing sample was made of PBMCs. All receptors come from a man between 18 and 29 years old in good health and CMV-seropositive. CDR3s include the opening cysteine and the closing phenylalanine or tryptophan. D genes are given only for firm matches. Clone size is given for some rows only: seen once, a few or many times, or a class if the clone is expanded.

.	TRBJ2-3	TRBV7-2	.	CASSLWGAGTDTQYF	TGTGCCAGCAGCTTGTGGGGAGCTGGCACAGATACGCAGTATTTT
.	TRBJ2-3	TRBV29-1	TRBD1	CSVDRGGPDTQYF	TGCAGCGTCGACAGGGGAGGACCAGATACGCAGTATTTT
.	TRBJ2-7	TRBV18	.	CASSPDTRRGYEQYF	TGTGCCAGCTCACCAGATACGCGTAGGGGCTACGAGCAGTACTTC
.	TRBJ1-1	TRBV5-1	.	CASSKAENTEAFF	TGCGCCAGCAGTAAAGCGGAGAACACTGAAGCTTTCTTT
.	TRBJ2-7	TRBV7-9	TRBD1	CASSSPGQGKSYEQYF	TGTGCCAGCAGCTCCCCTGGACAGGGAAAGTCCTACGAGCAGTACTTC
.	TRBJ2-7	TRBV7-2	TRBD2	CASTSGGPYEQYF	TGTGCCAGTACTAGCGGGGGACCCTACGAGCAGTACTTC
.	TRBJ2-5	TRBV29-1	.	CSASRGETQYF	TGCAGCGCCAGCAGGGGAGAGACCCAGTACTTC
once	TRBJ1-4	TRBV7-2	.	CASSLEGEGVTNEKLFF	TGTGCCAGCAGCTTAGAGGGGGAGGGAGTAACTAATGAAAAACTGTTTTTT
.	TRBJ1-1	TRBV7-2	.	CASSSRGGRLGQNTEAFF	TGTGCCAGCAGTTCTAGGGGCGGCAGGCTGGGACAAAACACTGAAGCTTTCTTT
few	TRBJ2-1	TRBV9	.	CASSVEGGNEQFF	TGTGCCAGCAGCGTGGAGGGAGGTAATGAGCAGTTCTTC
.	TRBJ1-2	TRBV5-4	.	CASSWRERINYGYTF	TGTGCCAGCAGTTGGAGGGAAAGAATCAACTATGGCTACACCTTC
.	TRBJ2-7	TRBV4-3	.	CASSQGPNWYEQYF	TGCGCCAGCAGCCAGGGGCCAAACTGGTACGAGCAGTACTTC
once	TRBJ1-5	TRBV29-1	.	CSVSGGGPGTNQPQHF	TGCAGCGTTTCTGGGGGAGGCCCTGGTACCAATCAGCCCCAGCATTTT
.	TRBJ2-6	TRBV5-6	.	CASSLVGESGANVLTF	TGTGCCAGCAGCTTGGTCGGGGAATCTGGGGCCAACGTCCTGACTTTC
.	TRBJ2-5	TRBV19	TRBD1	CASNGQGAWETQYF	TGTGCCAGTAATGGGCAGGGGGCATGGGAGACCCAGTACTTC
.	TRBJ2-7	TRBV4-3	.	CASSQERDRAYEQYF	TGCGCCAGCAGCCAAGAACGCGACAGAGCCTACGAGCAGTACTTC
.	TRBJ2-5	TRBV9	.	CASSVVGGAQETQYF	TGTGCCAGCAGCGTAGTAGGAGGAGCCCAAGAGACCCAGTACTTC
few	TRBJ2-7	TRBV18	.	CASSPSDEQYF	TGTGCCAGCTCACCCAGCGACGAGCAGTACTTC
.	TRBJ1-2	TRBV9	.	CASSASAGSGYGYTF	TGTGCCAGCAGCGCGTCCGCGGGCAGCGGCTATGGCTACACCTTC
.	TRBJ2-5	TRBV7-9	TRBD2	CASSLGLAGETQYF	TGTGCCAGCAGCTTAGGGCTAGCGGGGGAGACCCAGTACTTC
.	TRBJ1-2	TRBV13	TRBD1	CASSARDSSNYGYTF	TGTGCCAGCAGCGCCAGGGACAGTTCTAACTATGGCTACACCTTC
.	TRBJ1-2	TRBV6-1	TRBD1	CASRDREGWGYGYTF	TGTGCCAGCAGGGACAGGGAAGGGTGGGGCTATGGCTACACCTTC
.	TRBJ2-5	TRBV7-2	TRBD2	CASSPSRSGGSETQYF	TGTGCCAGCAGCCCCTCCCGGAGCGGGGGATCAGAGACCCAGTACTTC
.	TRBJ1-6	TRBV27	TRBD1	CASSSPGQGGSPLHF	TGTGCCAGCAGTTCCCCCGGACAGGGCGGCTCACCCCTCCACTTT
once	TRBJ2-3	TRBV2	.	CASRPYRDQTDTQYF	TGTGCCAGCAGGCCCTACAGGGATCAAACAGATACGCAGTATTTT
.	TRBJ1-2	TRBV7-2	.	CASSLTLSSGSEHYGYTF	TGTGCCAGCAGCTTAACTTTGTCCAGCGGGTCAGAACACTATGGCTACACCTTC
.	TRBJ2-1	TRBV19	TRBD2	CASSIASRGGREEQFF	TGTGCCAGTAGTATAGCTTCGCGGGGGGGCCGGGAGGAGCAGTTCTTC